Below, one TCR beta chain is given with its context. The data were obtained in a study of control samples from healthy donors and cancer patients. The CDR3 extends over 14 amino acids. The germline V and J ends were trimmed by 4 bases and 0 bases, with 7 bases remaining between them. CDR1 SNHLY and CDR2 FYNNEI come from the germline V gene. TCRdb keeps only in-frame clones here, not all; method: immunoSEQ multiplex PCR. The table has roughly 130,000 clones, around 93% seen once; the top ten hold just over 8.5%. The sequence was obtained from a man aged 18 to 30 in good health. Material for sequencing was blood. The chain combines TRBV2 with TRBJ1-3; no clear D. CDR3 in amino acids: CASSARTSGNTIYF. For the CDR3, the DNA is TGTGCCAGCAGTGCACGGACCTCTGGAAACACCATATATTTT.